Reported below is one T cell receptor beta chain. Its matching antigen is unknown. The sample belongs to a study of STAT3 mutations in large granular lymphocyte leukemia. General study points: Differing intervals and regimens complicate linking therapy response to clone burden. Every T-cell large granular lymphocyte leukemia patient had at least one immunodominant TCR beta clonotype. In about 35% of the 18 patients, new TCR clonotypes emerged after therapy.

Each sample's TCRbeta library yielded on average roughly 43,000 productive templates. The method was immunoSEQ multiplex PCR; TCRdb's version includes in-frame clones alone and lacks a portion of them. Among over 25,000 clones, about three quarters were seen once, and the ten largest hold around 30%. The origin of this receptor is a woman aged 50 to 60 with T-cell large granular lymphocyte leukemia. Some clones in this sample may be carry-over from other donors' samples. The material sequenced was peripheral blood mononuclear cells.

DNA for the CDR3: TGTGCCAGCAGCCTCCTCGCCAGTGCGGCAGATACGCAGTATTTT. Translated, it gives CASSLLASAADTQYF. V gene TRBV7-2 combines with J gene TRBJ2-3; no definite D call. Germline-derived CDR1 and CDR2 are SGHTA and FQGNSA. The CDR3 extends over 15 amino acids. Trimming stripped 5 bases from V and 4 bases from J, with 16 bases between.